The 18 T cell receptor beta chains below come from one sample, sequenced in a study of brain T cells in children with intractable seizures. Only cases whose brain tissue showed the highest T cell transcript signatures were sequenced. Data came from immunoSEQ multiplex PCR; TCRdb stores just in-frame clones and leaves some out. The profile shows 4,000 to 6,000 clones, about 92% of them singletons. Source: resected brain tissue, taken at surgery. All receptors come from a boy under two years old with focal cortical dysplasia and intractable seizures.

The rearrangement joins TRBV5-1 to TRBJ1-2, with 10 bases that match TRBD1. The CDR3 covers 17 residues. The ends lost 0 bases at V and 6 bases at J; junction bases unmatched: 11. CDR1 SGHRS and CDR2 YFSETQ come from the germline V gene. The CDR3 sequence: CASSLDLWTGGKNGYTF. The CDR3 region has the DNA TGCGCCAGCAGCTTGGATTTGTGGACAGGGGGGAAGAATGGCTACACCTTC.

In DNA, the CDR3 is TGTGCCAGCAGCTTAGGGGGGAGCGTCACCGGGGAGCTGTTTTTT. Translated, it gives CASSLGGSVTGELFF. The chain has TRBV7-2 and TRBJ2-2; D is tentatively TRBD1 or TRBD2 (5 bases each). This CDR3 has 15 amino acids. V dropped 1 base and J dropped 4 bases, with 10 bases sitting between them. Germline CDR1 SGHTA, CDR2 FQGNSA.

This rearrangement joins TRBV9 to TRBJ1-2, with 9 bases that match TRBD1. There are 15 residues in the CDR3. Germline CDR1 SGDLS, CDR2 YYNGEE. The junction had 6 bases not matched to a gene; V was cut back by 0 bases and J by 6 bases. The CDR3 coding sequence is TGTGCCAGCAGCGTAGGGGACAGGGAAATTCATGGCTACACCTTC. It yields the protein CASSVGDREIHGYTF.

V is TRBV10-3 and J is TRBJ2-3, with 7 positions matching TRBD1. The CDR3 covers 14 residues. CDR1 and CDR2 (germline): ENHRY, SYGVKD. J gave up 1 base and V 6 bases, and 4 bases lay outside the gene matches. The chain's CDR3 is CAISPDRRTDTQYF. The CDR3 DNA is TGTGCCATCAGCCCGGACAGGCGCACAGATACGCAGTATTTT.

In nucleotides, the CDR3 is TGTGCCAGCGGGACTTGGGCAGGGGGCTCACATCAGCCCCAGCATTTT. The encoded protein is CASGTWAGGSHQPQHF. The chain couples TRBV27 to TRBJ1-5; 8 nucleotides agree with TRBD1. Germline trimming cut 8 bases from V and 5 bases from J; bases unmatched to any gene: 14. This CDR3 has 16 residues. Germline lookup yields CDR1 MNHEY and CDR2 SMNVEV (reference sequence).

The rearrangement joins TRBV19 to TRBJ2-7, with D possibly being TRBD1 or TRBD2 (5 bases each). The CDR3 has 15 residues. Trimming removed 5 bases at V and 2 bases at J, with 16 bases between. The V gene's germline CDR1 is LNHDA and CDR2 SQIVND (reference sequence). The DNA of the CDR3 is TGTGCCAGTAGTGCCGGGACCCATGGTCCCTACGAGCAGTACTTC. Translation gives CASSAGTHGPYEQYF. The variable domain in full, completed from reference TRBV19 and TRBJ2-7, reads DGGITQSPKYLFRKEGQNVTLSCEQNLNHDAMYWYRQDPGQGLRLIYYSQIVNDFQKGDIAEGYSVSREKKESFPLTVTSAQKNPTAFYLCASSAGTHGPYEQYFGPGTRLTVT.

The chain carries TRBV9 and TRBJ2-2, with no clear D. In germline, CDR1 is SGDLS, CDR2 YYNGEE. Trimming removed 0 bases at V and 3 bases at J, with 9 bases between. This CDR3 has 15 amino acids. This CDR3 reads CASSVDSRDTGELFF. CDR3 sequence (DNA): TGTGCCAGCAGCGTAGATTCTCGTGACACCGGGGAGCTGTTTTTT.

The rearrangement links TRBV4-1 to TRBJ2-6; D unresolved. V was cut by 0 bases and J by 0 bases, with 12 bases left in between. CDR3 length: 18 amino acids. Germline CDR1 reads MGHRA; CDR2 reads YSYEKL. DNA for the CDR3: TGCGCCAGCAGCCAAGAAGGATACCGAGCCTCTGGGGCCAACGTCCTGACTTTC. Translated: CASSQEGYRASGANVLTF.

V usage is TRBV10-3 and J usage is TRBJ2-7; possibly TRBD1 for D (6 bases). V was pared by 4 bases and J by 5 bases, with 15 bases between. CDR3 length: 14 residues. Germline CDR1 ENHRY, CDR2 SYGVKD. The CDR3 here is CAISGLGTINEQYF. CDR3 nucleotides: TGTGCCATCAGTGGATTGGGGACAATCAACGAGCAGTACTTC.

The rearrangement links TRBV24-1 to TRBJ2-6, with D perhaps matching TRBD1 (6 bases). The germline V gene has CDR1 KGHDR and CDR2 SFDVKD. V dropped 9 bases and J dropped 0 bases, with 17 bases sitting between them. The CDR3 extends over 17 amino acids. CDR3 DNA sequence: TGTGCCACCCAGGACGGGACACGTAGCTCTGGGGCCAACGTCCTGACTTTC. Translated, it gives CATQDGTRSSGANVLTF.

This sequence joins TRBV7-8 and TRBJ2-3, with TRBD2 matching 11 bases. With V trimmed by 5 bases and J by 5 bases, 9 bases remained unmatched. This CDR3 contains 16 residues. The germline V gene has CDR1 SGHVS and CDR2 FQNEAQ. The CDR3 DNA sequence: TGTGCCAGCAGCGTCTTCGGGACTAGCGGTGGAGATACGCAGTATTTT. This encodes CASSVFGTSGGDTQYF.

This CDR3 reads CASSFTGQGRSITDTQYF. CDR3 bases: TGTGCCAGCAGTTTCACGGGACAGGGAAGGTCCATAACAGATACGCAGTATTTT. The chain carries TRBV28 and TRBJ2-3; 9 bases agree with TRBD1. CDR1 is MDHEN and CDR2 is SYDVKM in the germline V gene. V gave up 3 bases and J gave up 3 bases; unmatched junction bases: 13. The CDR3 spans 18 residues.

This CDR3 reads CASSLDRGGVNIQYF. CDR3 nucleotide sequence: TGTGCCAGCAGTTTAGACCGGGGTGGGGTAAACATTCAGTACTTC. The chain links TRBV27 to TRBJ2-4, with D maybe TRBD2 (5 bases). The germline CDR1 and CDR2 sequences are MNHEY and SMNVEV (reference sequence). The CDR3 runs to 15 residues. V lost 2 bases and J lost 6, with 14 bases in between.

The rearrangement uses TRBV12-3 or TRBV12-4 and TRBJ2-1; no clear D. This CDR3 is built from 12 residues. V shed 3 bases and J shed 3 bases, with 3 bases lying between them. The CDR3 is CASSFGYNEQFF. CDR3 coding DNA: TGTGCCAGCAGTTTCGGCTACAATGAGCAGTTCTTC.

The chain recombines TRBV5-1 with TRBJ2-3; D is unresolved. This CDR3 is 15 amino acids long. V was cut by 7 bases and J by 0 bases, with 15 bases left in between. Germline V lookup: CDR1 SGHRS, CDR2 YFSETQ. CDR3 protein: CASARRESSTDTQYF. The CDR3 DNA is TGCGCCAGCGCGCGAAGGGAATCTAGCACAGATACGCAGTATTTT.

This clone was seen a single time. The V and J genes are TRBV5-6 and TRBJ2-7; maybe TRBD1 (5 bases). Trimming took off 3 bases at V and 4 bases at J, with 8 bases between the two ends. This CDR3 is 12 amino acids long. Germline values: CDR1 SGHDT, CDR2 YYEEEE. The CDR3 nucleotides are TGTGCCAGCAGCTACGGACATTACGAGCAGTACTTC. It codes for CASSYGHYEQYF.

This clone was seen only once. The chain joins TRBV27 to TRBJ1-5; D unresolved. With 3 bases removed from V and 6 bases from J, the gap between germline ends came to 6 bases. The CDR3 totals 12 residues. CDR1 is MNHEY and CDR2 is SMNVEV in the germline V gene (reference sequence). The CDR3 loop is CASSFSGQPQHF. The CDR3 nucleotides read TGTGCCAGCAGTTTTTCAGGTCAGCCCCAGCATTTT.

This clone occurred once. The chain employs TRBV28 and TRBJ1-6; weak D call: TRBD1 (5 bases). The germline gives CDR1 MDHEN, CDR2 SYDVKM. V lost 2 bases and J lost 10, with 15 bases in between. This CDR3 comprises 15 residues. The DNA of the CDR3 is TGTGCCAGCAGTTTAGGCGGCTTTGGGGGATCACCCCTCCACTTT. Its translation is CASSLGGFGGSPLHF.